This entry lists 18 T cell receptor beta chains sequenced from one sample in a study of cytomegalovirus exposure and HLA in healthy donors. This PCR relied on a set of 60 Vbeta primers and 13 Jbeta primers. Generated by immunoSEQ multiplex PCR, the TCRdb table keeps only in-frame clones and is missing some. The sample includes under 90,000 clones, about two thirds of them seen just once. The sample taken for sequencing was PBMCs. Receptor source: a woman between 50 and 59 years old in good health and CMV-seropositive.

This clone was seen once. The chain couples TRBV12-5 to TRBJ1-4, with D tentatively TRBD1 (6 bases). Germline V lookup: CDR1 LGHNT, CDR2 FRNRAP. The CDR3 runs to 20 residues. V lost 3 bases to trimming and J lost 8 bases, with 31 bases between them. For the CDR3, the DNA is TGTGCTAGTGGTTTCGGTAGGATAAATCTTTACAGGGAGGGAAGGGAAAAACTGTTTTTT. Its translation is CASGFGRINLYREGREKLFF.

The rearrangement joins TRBV9 to TRBJ1-1; no definite D call. V lost 6 bases and J 3 bases, leaving 12 bases between the germline ends. This CDR3 contains 13 residues. The germline V gene has CDR1 SGDLS and CDR2 YYNGEE. In nucleotides, the CDR3 is TGTGCCAGCAACCTACTGGGAGACACTGAAGCTTTCTTT. Residues: CASNLLGDTEAFF. Combining the CDR3 with reference TRBV9 and TRBJ1-1 gives the whole variable domain DSGVTQTPKHLITATGQRVTLRCSPRSGDLSVYWYQQSLDQGLQFLIQYYNGEERAKGNILERFSAQQFPDLHSELNLSSLELGDSALYFCASNLLGDTEAFFGQGTRLTVV.

The chain combines TRBV4-3 with TRBJ2-1; 7 positions agree with TRBD2. The germline gives CDR1 LGHNA, CDR2 YSLEER. This CDR3 region has 15 residues. With 5 bases clipped from V and 8 bases from J, the junction kept 12 bases outside the gene matches. This CDR3 is CASSYLQRGRYEQFF. The CDR3 DNA reads TGCGCCAGCAGCTACCTCCAGCGGGGACGGTATGAGCAGTTCTTC.

The rearrangement links TRBV27 to TRBJ1-5; 8 bases match TRBD1. Germline CDR1 MNHEY, CDR2 SMNVEV (reference sequence). The ends lost 7 bases at V and 0 bases at J; junction bases unmatched: 5. The CDR3 has 15 residues. For the CDR3, the DNA is TGTGCCAGCACCGTGACAGGGGCTAGCAATCAGCCCCAGCATTTT. Protein product: CASTVTGASNQPQHF.

This rearrangement joins TRBV7-2 to TRBJ1-3, with D tentatively TRBD1 (5 bases). Germline assignment: CDR1 SGHTA and CDR2 FQGNSA. V was shortened by 5 bases and J by 1 base, with 12 bases between the two germline ends. The CDR3 extends over 15 amino acids. CDR3 loop: CASSPGLGSGNTIYF. In DNA form, the CDR3 reads TGTGCCAGCAGCCCAGGGTTGGGGTCTGGAAACACCATATATTTT.

This clone turned up a few times. V and J are TRBV9 and TRBJ1-2, with a weak D call TRBD1 (6 bases). The CDR3 is 14 residues long. CDR1 and CDR2 (germline): SGDLS, YYNGEE. V lost 0 bases to trimming and J lost 7 bases, with 13 bases between them. The CDR3, as DNA: TGTGCCAGCAGCGTAGAAGAGGGGGTGGGTGGCTACACCTTC. This gives the protein CASSVEEGVGGYTF. The variable domain in full, completed from reference TRBV9 and TRBJ1-2, reads DSGVTQTPKHLITATGQRVTLRCSPRSGDLSVYWYQQSLDQGLQFLIQYYNGEERAKGNILERFSAQQFPDLHSELNLSSLELGDSALYFCASSVEEGVGGYTFGSGTRLTVV.

CDR3 DNA: TGTGCCAGCAGCTTAAAACAAAGCACTGAAGCTTTCTTT. This translates into CASSLKQSTEAFF. The chain recombines TRBV7-9 with TRBJ1-1, with D unclear. CDR1 and CDR2 from the germline V gene are SEHNR and FQNEAQ (reference sequence). V lost 2 bases and J 4 bases, leaving 8 bases between the germline ends. The length of the CDR3 is 13 residues.

This clone was picked up one time. The rearrangement joins TRBV3-2 to TRBJ2-1; the D call of TRBD1 is as the table states it, not checked on the DNA. TRBV3-2 is deemed a pseudogene. The CDR3 contains 9 residues. In DNA form, the CDR3 reads TGTGCCGACAACAATGAGCAGTTCTTC. It codes for CADNNEQFF.

V is TRBV28 and J is TRBJ2-7; TRBD2 matches at 7 bases. This CDR3 comprises 15 residues. V was clipped by 2 bases and J by 3 bases; unmatched bases: 7. Germline V gene sequence: CDR1 MDHEN, CDR2 SYDVKM. The CDR3 sequence: CASSLESLASYEQYF. The CDR3 nucleotides read TGTGCCAGCAGTTTAGAGTCACTAGCGAGCTACGAGCAGTACTTC.

This clone was found a few times. At one end, the junction sequence differs from germline, possibly due to a read error. The V and J genes are TRBV7-2 and TRBJ1-2; 7 nucleotides match TRBD1. This CDR3 has 16 amino acids. Germline V gives CDR1 SGHTA, CDR2 FQGNSA. The CDR3 coding sequence is TGTGCCAGCAGTTTAGAGTGGGGGCAGGGGGGTGCTGGCTACACCTTC. Translated, it gives CASSLEWGQGGAGYTF.

V gene TRBV30 combines with J gene TRBJ2-5, with D perhaps TRBD1 (5 bases). The CDR3 sequence is 13 residues long. Germline V gene lookup returns CDR1 GTSNPN and CDR2 SVGIG (reference sequence). V dropped 1 base and J dropped 3 bases, with 9 bases sitting between them. CDR3: CAWSAQGEETQYF. CDR3 DNA sequence: TGTGCCTGGAGTGCGCAGGGCGAAGAGACCCAGTACTTC. Variable domain in full (rest from reference TRBV30 and TRBJ2-5): SQTIHQWPATLVQPVGSPLSLECTVEGTSNPNLYWYRQAAGRGLQLLFYSVGIGQISSEVPQNLSASRPQDRQFILSSKKLLLSDSGFYLCAWSAQGEETQYFGPGTRLLVL.

The chain's CDR3 is CATGGSNEKLFF. CDR3 coding DNA: TGTGCCACAGGTGGGAGTAATGAAAAACTGTTTTTT. V is TRBV18 and J is TRBJ1-4; D not certain. Germline CDR1 reads KGHSH; CDR2 reads LQKENI. The ends were cut back, 10 bases at V and 4 bases at J, with 10 bases in the middle. The CDR3 contains 12 residues. Full variable domain (rest looked up from reference TRBV18 and TRBJ1-4): NAGVMQNPRHLVRRRGQEARLRCSPMKGHSHVYWYRQLPEEGLKFMVYLQKENIIDESGMPKERFSAEFPKEGPSILRIQQVVRGDSAAYFCATGGSNEKLFFGSGTQLSVL.

This chain uses TRBV19 with TRBJ1-6, with 8 bases lining up with TRBD1. V gave up 7 bases and J gave up 8 bases; unmatched junction bases: 7. CDR3 size: 14 residues. The V gene's germline CDR1 is LNHDA and CDR2 SQIVND (reference sequence). The chain's CDR3 is CASTTGQGDSPLHF. CDR3 nucleotides: TGTGCCAGTACCACAGGACAGGGCGATTCACCCCTCCACTTT.

The chain uses TRBV5-6 and TRBJ1-1; unclear D gene. V was clipped by 2 bases and J by 3 bases, with 8 bases between them. The germline gives CDR1 SGHDT, CDR2 YYEEEE. The CDR3 loop spans 13 amino acids. CDR3 in amino acids: CASSFREYTEAFF. For the CDR3, the DNA is TGTGCCAGCAGCTTCCGGGAGTACACTGAAGCTTTCTTT.

The chain is built from TRBV9 and TRBJ1-4; tentatively, D is TRBD1 (5 bases). The CDR3 length is 13 residues. The germline gives CDR1 SGDLS, CDR2 YYNGEE. Trimming took 3 bases from V and 6 from J, leaving 9 bases between them. This chain's CDR3 is CASSGRGDEKLFF. The DNA of the CDR3 is TGTGCCAGCAGCGGGCGGGGGGATGAAAAACTGTTTTTT.

The chain carries TRBV5-1 and TRBJ2-7, with TRBD2 matching over 10 bases. With 4 bases clipped from V and 3 bases from J, the junction kept 13 bases outside the gene matches. The CDR3 loop spans 17 amino acids. Germline V gives CDR1 SGHRS, CDR2 YFSETQ. As DNA, the CDR3 is TGCGCCAGCAGCAGAGGGACAGACGGACTAGCGGTCTACGAGCAGTACTTC. It specifies CASSRGTDGLAVYEQYF.

The genes are TRBV7-8 and TRBJ1-3; tentatively, D is TRBD1 (6 bases). V lost 5 bases and J lost 0, with 17 bases in between. This CDR3 is built from 17 residues. Germline V lookup: CDR1 SGHVS, CDR2 FQNEAQ. The CDR3 region has the DNA TGTGCCAGCAGCGCCTACAGGGTTCCAACCTCTGGAAACACCATATATTTT. This sequence encodes CASSAYRVPTSGNTIYF. The whole variable domain, filled in from reference TRBV7-8 and TRBJ1-3, reads GAGVSQSPRYKVAKRGQDVALRCDPISGHVSLFWYQQALGQGPEFLTYFQNEAQLDKSGLPSDRFFAERPEGSVSTLKIQRTQQEDSAVYLCASSAYRVPTSGNTIYFGEGSWLTVV.

The chain links TRBV5-4 to TRBJ2-7, with 12 bases aligning to TRBD2. Germline V gives CDR1 SGHNT, CDR2 YYREEE (reference sequence). The CDR3 has 16 residues. The trim removed 3 bases at V and 5 bases at J, leaving 9 bases unmatched. The chain's CDR3 is CASSSPTSGSSNEQYF. In DNA, the CDR3 is TGTGCCAGCAGCTCCCCGACTAGCGGGAGTTCCAACGAGCAGTACTTC.